The next 18 T cell receptor beta chains were all read from a single sample in a study of T cell changes during pregnancy in multiple sclerosis. Some clones are missing from TCRdb's copy, which holds only in-frame ones; the method was immunoSEQ multiplex PCR. The sample has fewer than 150,000 clones; roughly 95% are singletons. The sample here was peripheral blood, taken after pregnancy. Every receptor here comes from a female donor with multiple sclerosis, enrolled in a pregnancy study.

The genes are TRBV4-3 and TRBJ1-4; 7 bases line up with TRBD1. The CDR3 extends over 16 amino acids. With 2 bases clipped from V and 8 bases from J, the junction kept 11 bases outside the gene matches. Germline V gene data show CDR1 as LGHNA and CDR2 as YSLEER. CDR3 nucleotides: TGCGCCAGCAGCCAAACCCTGACAGGGTTCGGGGAAAAACTGTTTTTT. It is translated as CASSQTLTGFGEKLFF.

The chain joins TRBV29-1 to TRBJ2-1; 10 positions agree with TRBD2. Trimming removed 2 bases from V and 9 bases from J; junction bases left unmatched: 4. Germline V lookup: CDR1 SQVTM, CDR2 ANQGSEA. The CDR3 contains 13 residues. The CDR3 DNA reads TGCAGCGTTGAACGAGCGGGAGGGGGTGAGCAGTTCTTC. Amino acid sequence: CSVERAGGGEQFF.

This chain uses TRBV28 with TRBJ2-2; 9 bases are shared with TRBD1. Germline lookup yields CDR1 MDHEN and CDR2 SYDVKM. Losses at the gene ends were 6 bases for V and 7 bases for J; bases not matched to a gene: 6. The length of the CDR3 is 14 residues. In nucleotides, the CDR3 is TGTGCCAGCAGCACCGGGACAGGGCACGGGGAGCTGTTTTTT. Protein product: CASSTGTGHGELFF.

This chain links TRBV5-1 with TRBJ2-3; TRBD1 agrees at 8 bases. The germline gives CDR1 SGHRS, CDR2 YFSETQ. The CDR3 has 16 amino acids. V lost 3 bases to trimming and J lost 6 bases; unmatched junction nucleotides: 12. This chain's CDR3 is CASSWGSGQGVDTQYF. The CDR3 coding sequence is TGCGCCAGCAGCTGGGGCTCTGGACAGGGAGTCGATACGCAGTATTTT.

The chain joins TRBV4-3 to TRBJ2-1; TRBD2 aligns across 9 bases. Looked up from germline, CDR1 is LGHNA and CDR2 is YSLEER. Losses at the gene ends were 0 bases for V and 6 bases for J; bases not matched to a gene: 6. The CDR3 totals 16 residues. The CDR3, as DNA: TGCGCCAGCAGCCAAGACGCCCTAGCGGGGATCAATGAGCAGTTCTTC. Translated, it gives CASSQDALAGINEQFF.

The chain links TRBV14 to TRBJ2-7; D gene uncertain. V lost 5 bases and J lost 7, with 15 bases in between. From germline, CDR1 is SGHDN and CDR2 FVKESK. This CDR3 contains 13 residues. This CDR3 reads CASSFLVPAEQYF. Here the CDR3 DNA reads TGTGCCAGCAGCTTTTTGGTCCCCGCGGAGCAGTACTTC.

The chain links TRBV19 to TRBJ2-4, with TRBD1 matching over 7 bases. The germline CDR1 and CDR2 sequences are LNHDA and SQIVND (reference sequence). V dropped 9 bases and J dropped 0; count of bases not matched to a gene: 14. The CDR3 sequence is 17 residues long. The CDR3 nucleotides read TGTGCCAGCCTTCAGACAGGGAAGGGCCTAGCCAAAAACATTCAGTACTTC. Protein product: CASLQTGKGLAKNIQYF.

This clone appeared once. The chain has TRBV2 and TRBJ2-7; D is perhaps TRBD2 (5 bases). The CDR3 sequence is 13 residues long. Per germline, CDR1 SNHLY and CDR2 FYNNEI. V lost 6 bases and J 0 bases, leaving 9 bases between the germline ends. The CDR3 here is CASRWESSYEQYF. DNA of the CDR3: TGTGCCAGCAGATGGGAGAGCTCCTACGAGCAGTACTTC. Full variable domain (remainder filled in from reference TRBV2 and TRBJ2-7): EPEVTQTPSHQVTQMGQEVILRCVPISNHLYFYWYRQILGQKVEFLVSFYNNEISEKSEIFDDQFSVERPDGSNFTLKIRSTKLEDSAMYFCASRWESSYEQYFGPGTRLTVT.

The chain couples TRBV9 to TRBJ2-3; TRBD2 aligns across 10 bases. V lost 0 bases, J lost 0 bases, and 7 bases stayed unmatched. This CDR3 has 18 residues. Looked up from germline, CDR1 is SGDLS and CDR2 is YYNGEE. The CDR3 region is CASSVGGSGRISTDTQYF. The CDR3 DNA is TGTGCCAGCAGCGTAGGTGGTAGCGGGAGGATTAGCACAGATACGCAGTATTTT. Using reference TRBV9 and TRBJ2-3 for the parts outside the CDR3, the full variable domain is DSGVTQTPKHLITATGQRVTLRCSPRSGDLSVYWYQQSLDQGLQFLIQYYNGEERAKGNILERFSAQQFPDLHSELNLSSLELGDSALYFCASSVGGSGRISTDTQYFGPGTRLTVL.

The J gene is TRBJ2-7, the V gene TRBV7-9, with 9 bases lining up with TRBD2. This CDR3 has 15 amino acids. Germline V gene lookup returns CDR1 SEHNR and CDR2 FQNEAQ (reference sequence). J was trimmed by 5 bases and V by 5 bases; bases with no gene match: 10. The CDR3 region has the DNA TGTGCCAGCAGCGAGTATAGCGGGAGAGGGGACGAGCAGTACTTC. It is translated as CASSEYSGRGDEQYF.

This chain connects TRBV13 to TRBJ2-7; 13 bases match TRBD2. CDR1 is PRHDT, CDR2 FYEKMQ, per germline (reference sequence). This CDR3 has 16 amino acids. V dropped 4 bases and J dropped 5; count of bases not matched to a gene: 8. DNA of the CDR3: TGTGCCAGCAGCTCCCCGGAGGGACTAGCGGGAAACGAGCAGTACTTC. Translation gives CASSSPEGLAGNEQYF.

V and J are TRBV7-6 and TRBJ2-7, with D possibly TRBD2 on 5 matching bases. Germline assignment: CDR1 SGHVS and CDR2 FNYEAQ. There are 16 residues in the CDR3. Trimming cost V 1 base and J 0 bases, with 13 bases left between them. CDR3: CASSLGVRGSSYEQYF. The CDR3 DNA follows: TGTGCCAGCAGCTTAGGTGTCCGGGGTAGCTCCTACGAGCAGTACTTC.

The rearrangement uses TRBV4-3 and TRBJ2-3; D call uncertain. The CDR3 has 16 amino acids. Germline V gives CDR1 LGHNA, CDR2 YSLEER. V lost 0 bases and J lost 6, with 16 bases in between. The CDR3 DNA follows: TGCGCCAGCAGCCAAGATCCAGCGCCCAGTTCGGATACGCAGTATTTT. Protein product: CASSQDPAPSSDTQYF.

This chain connects TRBV15 to TRBJ2-1; a weak D match, TRBD1 (8 bases). Per the germline V gene, CDR1 is LNHNV and CDR2 is YYDKDF (reference sequence). Trimming took 5 bases from V and 7 from J, leaving 21 bases between them. CDR3 size: 16 residues. CDR3 region: CATSPSGDRSLNEQFF. CDR3 nucleotides: TGTGCCACCAGCCCCAGCGGGGACAGGTCATTAAATGAGCAGTTCTTC.

The chain links TRBV2 to TRBJ1-2, with 10 bases matching TRBD1. CDR1 is SNHLY, CDR2 FYNNEI, per germline. J was trimmed by 4 bases and V by 5 bases; bases with no gene match: 4. The CDR3 is made up of 14 amino acids. The CDR3 DNA reads as TGTGCCAGCAGTACCGGGACAGGGGCCTATGGCTACACCTTC. Its protein product is CASSTGTGAYGYTF.

The chain joins TRBV7-3 to TRBJ2-1; 7 bases are shared with TRBD2. The CDR3 sequence is 15 residues long. V trimming: 5 bases; J trimming: 2 bases; junction bases outside the gene matches: 6. Per germline, CDR1 SGHTA and CDR2 FQGTGA. CDR3 region: CASSTTGGPYNEQFF. The CDR3 DNA reads as TGTGCCAGCAGCACAACGGGAGGCCCCTACAATGAGCAGTTCTTC.

This rearrangement joins TRBV28 to TRBJ2-7; the match to TRBD1 covers 9 bases. CDR1 and CDR2 from the germline V gene are MDHEN and SYDVKM. The J segment lost 3 bases and the V segment lost 5 bases, leaving 20 bases of the junction unmatched. This CDR3 comprises 19 residues. The CDR3 nucleotides are TGTGCCAGCAGTACCCGGGACAGGGCGGAGGGGCTTATCCTCTACGAGCAGTACTTC. Translated, it gives CASSTRDRAEGLILYEQYF.

The chain recombines TRBV21-1 with TRBJ2-1; TRBD2, the D gene given by the table, was not confirmed from the DNA. TRBV21-1 constitutes a pseudogene. The CDR3 length is 16 residues. CDR3 nucleotides: TGTGCCAGCAGCAAATACGGGAGTATCGCCTACAATGAGCAGTTCTTC. Translation: CASSKYGSIAYNEQFF.